This TCR beta chain is drawn from a study of blood T cell repertoires in COVID-19. V lost 4 bases and J lost 11; bases outside the gene matches: 3. CDR3 length: 12 residues. From germline, CDR1 is SGHTA and CDR2 FQGTGA. In this sample, this clone is medium-sized. TCRdb keeps only in-frame clones here, not all; method: immunoSEQ multiplex PCR. This table holds a few hundred thousand clones, roughly four fifths found once. V and J are TRBV7-3 and TRBJ2-3; 10 bases are shared with TRBD2. Sequencing was done on a sample of PBMCs or T cells enriched from blood (not recorded which). The TCR originated in a woman between 45 and 60 years old who had recovered from COVID-19. CDR3 sequence reads: CASSSGLAEQYF. The CDR3 nucleotides read TGTGCCAGCAGCTCAGGACTAGCGGAGCAGTATTTT.